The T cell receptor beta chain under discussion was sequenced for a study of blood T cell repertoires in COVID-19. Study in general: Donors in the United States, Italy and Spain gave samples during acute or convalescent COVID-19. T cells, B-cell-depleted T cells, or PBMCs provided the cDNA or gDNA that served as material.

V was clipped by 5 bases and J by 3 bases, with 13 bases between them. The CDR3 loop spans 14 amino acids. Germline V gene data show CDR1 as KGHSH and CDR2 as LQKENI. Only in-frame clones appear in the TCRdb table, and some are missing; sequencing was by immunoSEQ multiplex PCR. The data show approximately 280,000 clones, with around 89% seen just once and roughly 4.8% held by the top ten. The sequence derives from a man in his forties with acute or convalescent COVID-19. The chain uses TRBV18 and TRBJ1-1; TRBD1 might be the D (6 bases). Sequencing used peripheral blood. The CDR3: CASSLQGEDTEAFF. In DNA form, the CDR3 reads TGTGCCAGCTCATTACAGGGTGAGGACACTGAAGCTTTCTTT.